The 31 T cell receptor beta chains below all came from one sample that was sequenced in a study of regulatory T cells in long-lasting Graves disease. This sample's time point: newly diagnosed GD, antithyroid drugs for less than 3 months. PBMCs provided the RNA from which the TCR library was made. Library construction for TCR beta used iRepertoire HTBI primers and Arm-PCR of CDR3 regions. TCRdb independently ran MiXCR on the multiplex PCR reads; one entry per CDR3 protein. The table lists some 460,000 distinct CDR3 sequences, about 16% of them singletons. These data were likewise used in another study, on T cells in Graves' hyperthyroidism and ophthalmopathy.

The sample here was peripheral blood mononuclear cells (PBMCs), taken at new diagnosis, from a patient treated with antithyroid drugs. The receptors here all came from a man between 35 and 55 years old with Graves disease.

To note about this clonotype: Given a much more abundant clone one base away, this may be a read error. The rearrangement uses TRBV20-1 and TRBJ1-5, with TRBD1 matching over 9 bases. Germline V lookup: CDR1 DFQATT, CDR2 SNEGSKA (reference sequence). The CDR3 sequence is 16 residues long. J gave up 5 bases and V 3 bases, and 11 bases lay outside the gene matches. The CDR3 bases are TGCAGTGCTAGTTCACAGGGGGCGAGGGGCGATCAGCCCCAGCATTTT. Translating gives CSASSQGARGDQPQHF.

This chain joins TRBV11-2 and TRBJ2-7; the D is unclear. CDR1 and CDR2 from the germline V gene are SGHAT and FQNNGV. The CDR3 runs 12 residues. Trimming stripped 2 bases from V and 4 bases from J, with 6 bases between. In nucleotides, the CDR3 is TGTGCCAGCAGCTTAATCATTTACGAGCAGTACTTC. Encoded protein: CASSLIIYEQYF.

This chain connects TRBV6-2 or TRBV6-3 to TRBJ2-7, with D perhaps TRBD2 (5 bases). CDR1 is MNHEY and CDR2 is SVGEGT in the germline V gene. The V and J ends lost 3 bases and 2 bases respectively, with 8 bases between them. This CDR3 comprises 13 residues. CDR3 nucleotide sequence: TGTGCCAGCAGTTATGGAGGCCCCTACGAGCAGTACTTC. This translates into CASSYGGPYEQYF.

This clonotype occurred many times. This chain links TRBV11-2 with TRBJ2-7; no clear D gene. Germline V gene sequence: CDR1 SGHAT, CDR2 FQNNGV. V was shortened by 5 bases and J by 5 bases, with 16 bases between the two germline ends. The CDR3 has 14 amino acids. CDR3 bases: TGTGCCAGCAGCCCCCTGGGGATGTCGGACGAGCAGTACTTC. Encoded protein: CASSPLGMSDEQYF. The whole variable domain, remainder taken from reference TRBV11-2 and TRBJ2-7, is EAGVAQSPRYKIIEKRQSVAFWCNPISGHATLYWYQQILGQGPKLLIQFQNNGVVDDSQLPKDRFSAERLKGVDSTLKIQPAKLEDSAVYLCASSPLGMSDEQYFGPGTRLTVT.

This clonotype was counted many times. The chain employs TRBV12-3 or TRBV12-4 and TRBJ2-7, with 7 bases that match TRBD1. J lost 4 bases, V lost 8 bases, and 11 bases had no gene match. This CDR3 is built from 14 residues. CDR3 DNA: TGTGCCAGCTCTTCTCCAGGGGGTAGATACGAGCAGTACTTC. Amino acids: CASSSPGGRYEQYF.

A single count supports this clonotype. Sequence at one end of the junction differs from germline and may be a read error. This chain joins TRBV5-8 and TRBJ1-2; 11 bases line up with TRBD1. CDR1 and CDR2 (germline): SGHTS, YDEGEE. CDR3 length: 15 amino acids. For the CDR3, the DNA is TGCGCCAGCAGCTTGGACGGACAGGGGGCTGGTGGCTACACCTTC. It translates to CASSLDGQGAGGYTF.

CDR3 sequence (DNA): TGTGCCAGCAGCCAAGATAAGACCTCTGGAAACACCATATATTTT. Translation: CASSQDKTSGNTIYF. This chain connects TRBV4-2 to TRBJ1-3; no clear D. This CDR3 is built from 15 residues. Looked up from germline, CDR1 is LGHNA and CDR2 is YNFKEQ. With 0 bases removed from V and 0 bases from J, the gap between germline ends came to 6 bases.

Ten or more counts support this clonotype. The gene calls are TRBV7-9 and TRBJ2-5; no definite D call. Germline lookup yields CDR1 SEHNR and CDR2 FQNEAQ (reference sequence). The CDR3 consists of 14 residues. The V end lost 3 bases, the J end lost 3 bases, and 11 bases lay between the germline ends. CDR3 nucleotide sequence: TGTGCCAGCAGCTTGTCGAACAGAAAAGAGACCCAGTACTTC. It is translated as CASSLSNRKETQYF.

This clonotype appeared once. Mismatch with germline at one junction end may stem from a read error. The gene calls are TRBV6-5 and TRBJ1-3; D is unresolved. The germline V gene encodes CDR1 MNHEY and CDR2 SVGAGI. CDR3 size: 18 residues. The CDR3 DNA is TGTGCCAGCAGTTACTTATCCACTGTCCTTACCTCTAGAAACACCATATATTTT. Translating it yields CASSYLSTVLTSRNTIYF.

This clonotype was counted between two and nine times. This sequence joins TRBV7-2 and TRBJ1-6; D is ambiguous. Trimming cost V 5 bases and J 9 bases, with 14 bases left between them. Germline CDR1 and CDR2: SGHTA and FQGNSA. This CDR3 has 14 residues. Written as DNA, the CDR3 is TGTGCCAGCAGCCTCGGGCCGTCCGGTTCACCCCTCCACTTT. Translating it yields CASSLGPSGSPLHF.

The chain has TRBV24-1 and TRBJ1-5; tentative D call: TRBD1 (5 bases). The CDR3 extends over 14 amino acids. Trimming shortened V by 9 bases and J by 1 base, and 12 bases separated the two germline ends. The germline V gene has CDR1 KGHDR and CDR2 SFDVKD. This chain's CDR3 is CATGGLVSNQPQHF. In nucleotides, the CDR3 is TGTGCCACCGGGGGTTTGGTGAGCAATCAGCCCCAGCATTTT.

The chain has TRBV28 and TRBJ2-7; either TRBD1 or TRBD2 may supply D (6 bases each). Between the trimmed V and J ends, which lost 6 bases and 0 bases, there was a span of 15 bases. This CDR3 is built from 15 residues. The germline CDR1 and CDR2 sequences are MDHEN and SYDVKM. Here the CDR3 DNA reads TGTGCCAGCAGCCCGCGCGGAGGGGGCTCCTACGAGCAGTACTTC. Translated: CASSPRGGGSYEQYF.

This chain links TRBV29-1 with TRBJ2-1, with D perhaps matching TRBD1 or TRBD2 (5 bases each). The CDR3 extends over 14 amino acids. The germline gives CDR1 SQVTM, CDR2 ANQGSEA. Trimming took off 3 bases at V and 7 bases at J, with 16 bases between the two ends. The CDR3 DNA reads as TGCAGCGTTGAGTTAGGGACGGTAGTGAATGAGCAGTTCTTC. Its protein product is CSVELGTVVNEQFF.

In its sample, this clonotype was seen a few times. This rearrangement joins TRBV7-6 to TRBJ2-1; 9 nucleotides match TRBD1. The CDR3 contains 15 residues. Germline V gene sequence: CDR1 SGHVS, CDR2 FNYEAQ. V was clipped by 4 bases and J by 5 bases; unmatched bases: 6. CDR3 in DNA: TGTGCCAGCAGCTCCGGGACAGGGACCAACAATGAGCAGTTCTTC. Translated: CASSSGTGTNNEQFF.

A note on this clonotype: A much larger clone is a single base away; this may be a read error. The chain carries TRBV12-5 and TRBJ2-1; 11 bases match TRBD2. CDR1 and CDR2 from the germline V gene are LGHNT and FRNRAP. The CDR3 loop spans 17 amino acids. CDR3 sequence: CASDLVRIAGGENEQFF. CDR3 nucleotides: TGTGCTAGTGATTTGGTAAGGATAGCGGGAGGGGAAAATGAGCAGTTCTTC.

This clonotype was picked up a small number of times. The gene calls are TRBV14 and TRBJ2-5; D not resolved. With 5 bases removed from V and 2 bases from J, the gap between germline ends came to 9 bases. The germline gives CDR1 SGHDN, CDR2 FVKESK. The CDR3 loop spans 13 amino acids. CDR3 protein: CASSFLIQETQYF. The CDR3 region has the DNA TGTGCCAGCAGCTTCCTTATACAAGAGACCCAGTACTTC.

Many counts were recorded for this clonotype. The V call is TRBV28, the J call TRBJ1-2; the match to TRBD1 covers 8 bases. V lost 2 bases, J lost 5 bases, and 10 bases stayed unmatched. Per germline, CDR1 MDHEN and CDR2 SYDVKM. This CDR3 region has 16 residues. CDR3 residues: CASSLGAGGGRYGYTF. The DNA of the CDR3 is TGTGCCAGCAGTTTAGGGGCAGGGGGCGGACGGTATGGCTACACCTTC.

This clonotype was picked up a small number of times. The rearrangement joins TRBV19 to TRBJ2-7; 7 positions match TRBD2. The CDR3 is 14 residues long. V shed 3 bases, J shed 2 bases, and the junction held 4 bases outside the gene matches. Germline CDR1 reads LNHDA; CDR2 reads SQIVND (reference sequence). The CDR3 loop is CASSIAGAAYEQYF. CDR3 nucleotides: TGTGCCAGTAGTATCGCGGGAGCAGCCTACGAGCAGTACTTC.

This clonotype was observed a single time. The chain links TRBV4-1 to TRBJ1-2; 7 bases are a match to TRBD1. V was clipped by 1 base and J by 4 bases; unmatched bases: 6. Per the germline V gene, CDR1 is MGHRA and CDR2 is YSYEKL. This CDR3 region has 15 residues. The CDR3 sequence: CASSQGQGLGYGYTF. For the CDR3, the DNA is TGCGCCAGCAGCCAAGGACAGGGATTGGGCTATGGCTACACCTTC.

The sample holds one count of this clonotype. The V and J genes are TRBV7-9 and TRBJ2-3; D is perhaps TRBD2 (6 bases). Germline V CDR1 and CDR2: SEHNR, FQNEAQ (reference sequence). This CDR3 spans 16 amino acids. Between the trimmed V and J ends, which lost 1 base and 2 bases, there was a span of 13 bases. CDR3 protein: CASSLEGGLNTDTQYF. The DNA of the CDR3 is TGTGCCAGCAGCTTAGAGGGAGGACTTAACACAGATACGCAGTATTTT.

The chain combines TRBV7-2 with TRBJ2-7; D is perhaps TRBD1 (6 bases). The CDR3 loop spans 13 amino acids. Germline-derived CDR1 and CDR2 are SGHTA and FQGNSA. V lost 4 bases and J 7 bases, leaving 14 bases between the germline ends. This CDR3 reads CASSSPGQGEQYF. In DNA, the CDR3 is TGTGCCAGCAGCTCCCCGGGGCAGGGGGAGCAGTACTTC.

This clonotype appeared a few times. The chain recombines TRBV28 with TRBJ1-1; D remains unclear. Trimming left V 10 bases short and J 8 bases short, with 20 bases between. The CDR3 sequence is 13 residues long. Germline V gene sequence: CDR1 MDHEN, CDR2 SYDVKM. In DNA, the CDR3 is TGTGCCACCTCTTCCAACTATGGCAGAGAAGCTTTCTTT. As protein: CATSSNYGREAFF.

This clonotype has ten or more counts. The rearrangement joins TRBV11-2 to TRBJ2-1, with D possibly being TRBD2 (6 bases). The germline V gene encodes CDR1 SGHAT and CDR2 FQNNGV. V lost 5 bases and J 1 base, leaving 18 bases between the germline ends. The CDR3 is 17 residues long. The CDR3 region is CASSPHPLRGSYNEQFF. In DNA form, the CDR3 reads TGTGCCAGCAGCCCCCATCCTCTCCGGGGGTCCTACAATGAGCAGTTCTTC.

This clonotype appeared many times. The chain recombines TRBV28 with TRBJ1-2; TRBD1 is a possible D gene (5 bases). V was clipped by 2 bases and J by 4 bases, with 14 bases between them. The CDR3 consists of 15 residues. The germline CDR1 and CDR2 sequences are MDHEN and SYDVKM. The CDR3 spells CASSLGRDEAYGYTF. CDR3 DNA: TGTGCCAGCAGTTTAGGCAGGGATGAAGCCTATGGCTACACCTTC.

The table lists this clonotype with many counts. V is TRBV5-1 and J is TRBJ1-2; unclear D gene. CDR3 length: 13 residues. CDR1 and CDR2 (germline): SGHRS, YFSETQ. Trimming cost V 5 bases and J 2 bases, with 10 bases left between them. CDR3 in amino acids: CASSSGSNYGYTF. CDR3 nucleotides: TGCGCCAGCAGTTCGGGCAGCAACTATGGCTACACCTTC.

This clonotype came up a few times. The V and J genes are TRBV25-1 and TRBJ1-2, with D perhaps TRBD1 (5 bases). Germline V gene data show CDR1 as MGHDK and CDR2 as SYGVNS. CDR3 length equals 14 residues. V was clipped by 8 bases and J by 4 bases, with 17 bases between them. The CDR3 DNA is TGTGCCAGCTCGCGAGGGACCAAGGCCTATGGCTACACCTTC. It specifies CASSRGTKAYGYTF.

V usage is TRBV29-1 and J usage is TRBJ2-5; unclear D gene. Trimming took 3 bases from V and 4 from J, leaving 12 bases between them. This CDR3 contains 13 residues. Germline assignment: CDR1 SQVTM and CDR2 ANQGSEA. The CDR3 bases are TGCAGCGTTGATCTCTTTGGCGGAGAGACCCAGTACTTC. Protein sequence: CSVDLFGGETQYF.

This clonotype has ten or more counts. The CDR3 spells CASSLGTGDVDTQYF. CDR3 bases: TGTGCCAGCTCACTCGGGACAGGGGATGTAGATACGCAGTATTTT. This chain links TRBV18 with TRBJ2-3; 10 nucleotides agree with TRBD1. This CDR3 is 15 amino acids long. Germline loops: CDR1 KGHSH, CDR2 LQKENI. The V segment lost 4 bases and the J segment 5 bases; nucleotides outside the gene matches: 6.

This clonotype was counted a few times. The chain employs TRBV19 and TRBJ1-1; maybe TRBD1 (5 bases). The CDR3 extends over 14 amino acids. Per the germline V gene, CDR1 is LNHDA and CDR2 is SQIVND (reference sequence). V lost 11 bases and J lost 0, with 16 bases in between. The CDR3 nucleotides are TGTGCCTCCTTTCGGGGCCCCATGAACACTGAAGCTTTCTTT. Translated: CASFRGPMNTEAFF.

The chain carries TRBV19 and TRBJ2-3; the D is unclear. Germline V lookup: CDR1 LNHDA, CDR2 SQIVND (reference sequence). Trimming shortened V by 1 base and J by 1 base, and 9 bases separated the two germline ends. The CDR3 runs 15 residues. CDR3 sequence: CASSIGPRGTDTQYF. Written as DNA, the CDR3 is TGTGCCAGTAGTATAGGGCCCCGTGGCACAGATACGCAGTATTTT.

This clonotype has a count of ten or more. This rearrangement joins TRBV12-3 or TRBV12-4 to TRBJ1-5; 7 nucleotides agree with TRBD1. The trim removed 8 bases at V and 5 bases at J, leaving 9 bases unmatched. The CDR3 is made up of 14 amino acids. CDR3 residues: CASYPGTEDQPQHF. CDR3 DNA: TGTGCCAGCTATCCTGGGACAGAAGATCAGCCCCAGCATTTT.